Listed here are 16 T cell receptor beta chains from one sample, sequenced in a study of blood T cell repertoires in COVID-19 (dated by TCRdb to 2020 to 2022). The protocol used for the library was the immunoSEQ multiplex PCR assay. This is the immuneACCESS table as TCRdb keeps it, with only in-frame sequences that have V and J called. A part of the clones is gone; compared with another copy, unresolved V genes explain less than half, and the rest is unexplained. The sample profile shows more than 300,000 clones; roughly 89% of them were found once. Approximately 1.8% of the sample goes to the ten largest clones. Source material: peripheral blood. The receptors were gathered from a woman aged 25 to 39 with COVID-19, enrolled during active disease.

This chain joins TRBV6-2 or TRBV6-3 and TRBJ2-2; 8 bases match TRBD1. Germline CDR1 and CDR2: MNHEY and SVGEGT. Trimming removed 2 bases from V and 6 bases from J; junction bases left unmatched: 8. This CDR3 is 16 amino acids long. CDR3 DNA sequence: TGTGCCAGCAGTTACCCGACAGGGGCCTGGGCCGGGGAGCTGTTTTTT. Encoded protein: CASSYPTGAWAGELFF.

This rearrangement joins TRBV5-4 to TRBJ2-2; D perhaps matches TRBD1 (6 bases). V was trimmed by 2 bases and J by 3 bases, leaving 23 bases between them. The CDR3 extends over 19 amino acids. Per the germline V gene, CDR1 is SGHNT and CDR2 is YYREEE (reference sequence). CDR3 amino acids: CASSLPGHPNLPDTGELFF. The DNA for the CDR3 is TGTGCCAGCAGCTTACCGGGACACCCAAACCTTCCGGACACCGGGGAGCTGTTTTTT.

The rearrangement links TRBV6-5 to TRBJ2-2, with D possibly matching TRBD2 (6 bases). CDR3 size: 14 residues. Germline CDR1 reads MNHEY; CDR2 reads SVGAGI. The ends were cut back, 7 bases at V and 4 bases at J, with 13 bases in the middle. The CDR3 spells CASKAGLSTGELFF. As DNA, the CDR3 is TGTGCCAGCAAGGCGGGACTGAGCACCGGGGAGCTGTTTTTT.

This sequence joins TRBV30 and TRBJ1-4; possible D gene TRBD1, 6 bases. This CDR3 contains 13 residues. Trimming removed 4 bases at V and 8 bases at J, with 14 bases between. Per the germline V gene, CDR1 is GTSNPN and CDR2 is SVGIG (reference sequence). The CDR3 sequence: CAWTSVDSEKLFF. The CDR3 DNA reads TGTGCCTGGACGTCGGTGGACAGCGAAAAACTGTTTTTT.

J is TRBJ1-5 and V is TRBV19; 7 positions agree with TRBD1. Germline V lookup: CDR1 LNHDA, CDR2 SQIVND (reference sequence). The CDR3 is made up of 15 amino acids. V lost 7 bases, J lost 3 bases, and 9 bases stayed unmatched. CDR3 region: CASNSRRGYNQPQHF. DNA of the CDR3: TGTGCCAGTAACTCCCGCAGGGGGTACAATCAGCCCCAGCATTTT.

V usage is TRBV11-3 and J usage is TRBJ2-2; D possibly corresponds to TRBD2 (6 bases). This CDR3 comprises 12 residues. The germline V gene encodes CDR1 SGHNT and CDR2 YENEEA. V was trimmed by 3 bases and J by 9 bases, leaving 8 bases between them. CDR3 loop: CASSFGLRELFF. The CDR3 coding sequence is TGTGCCAGCAGCTTTGGACTAAGGGAGCTGTTTTTT.

V gene TRBV28 combines with J gene TRBJ2-2; the D is unclear. Looked up from germline, CDR1 is MDHEN and CDR2 is SYDVKM. The CDR3 sequence is 10 residues long. V gave up 10 bases and J gave up 8 bases, with 8 bases separating them. The CDR3 DNA sequence: TGTGCCACCCGTCTGGGGGAGCTGTTTTTT. It is translated as CATRLGELFF.

The chain has TRBV4-2 and TRBJ1-1; 9 bases line up with TRBD1. V lost 5 bases, J lost 4 bases, and 5 bases stayed unmatched. The CDR3 covers 14 residues. Germline V gene sequence: CDR1 LGHNA, CDR2 YNFKEQ. This chain's CDR3 is CASSTGGSGTEAFF. In nucleotides, the CDR3 is TGTGCCAGCAGCACAGGGGGCTCGGGCACTGAAGCTTTCTTT.

The chain carries TRBV11-3 and TRBJ2-1, with TRBD1 matching 7 bases. CDR3 length: 15 amino acids. Germline V gives CDR1 SGHNT, CDR2 YENEEA. J lost 5 bases, V lost 10 bases, and 14 bases had no gene match. CDR3 amino acids: CAIDTQGTSNNEQFF. In nucleotides, the CDR3 is TGTGCCATCGACACACAGGGGACGTCTAACAATGAGCAGTTCTTC.

V is TRBV19 and J is TRBJ2-3; TRBD2 aligns across 10 bases. The trim removed 6 bases at V and 2 bases at J, leaving 8 bases unmatched. CDR3 length: 16 amino acids. Germline CDR1 reads LNHDA; CDR2 reads SQIVND (reference sequence). CDR3 nucleotides: TGTGCCAGTAGCTACCCTAGCGGGGGAGCCACAGATACGCAGTATTTT. It translates to CASSYPSGGATDTQYF.

A word on this clone: Within the sample, other DNA sequences also encode this same CDR3. The chain has TRBV7-3 and TRBJ1-1, with D unclear. Per the germline V gene, CDR1 is SGHTA and CDR2 is FQGTGA. The germline V and J ends were trimmed by 2 bases and 1 base, with 5 bases remaining between them. This CDR3 region has 13 residues. The CDR3 sequence: CASSLERNTEAFF. DNA for the CDR3: TGTGCCAGCAGCTTAGAGAGGAACACTGAAGCTTTCTTT.

V is TRBV2 and J is TRBJ2-1; 8 nucleotides agree with TRBD2. J was trimmed by 6 bases and V by 8 bases; bases with no gene match: 0. Germline CDR1 reads SNHLY; CDR2 reads FYNNEI. The CDR3 contains 11 residues. The CDR3 sequence: CASLAGNEQFF. The CDR3 nucleotides read TGTGCCAGCCTAGCGGGCAATGAGCAGTTCTTC.

The chain carries TRBV7-2 and TRBJ1-1; D not resolved. CDR1 SGHTA and CDR2 FQGNSA come from the germline V gene. V lost 5 bases to trimming and J lost 2 bases, with 9 bases between them. The CDR3 spans 13 residues. The CDR3, as DNA: TGTGCCAGCAGCCTGGCCCGAAACACTGAAGCTTTCTTT. Protein: CASSLARNTEAFF.

This clone was observed a single time. The rearrangement joins TRBV6-5 to TRBJ1-1; perhaps TRBD1 as D (6 bases). Trimming took 7 bases from V and 4 from J, leaving 16 bases between them. Germline V gene data show CDR1 as MNHEY and CDR2 as SVGAGI. This CDR3 region has 14 residues. CDR3 sequence: CASNLGARGTEAFF. DNA for the CDR3: TGTGCCAGCAATTTGGGGGCTCGTGGCACTGAAGCTTTCTTT.

V and J are TRBV13 and TRBJ2-3; the match to TRBD2 covers 9 bases. V lost 8 bases, J lost 2 bases, and 2 bases stayed unmatched. This CDR3 comprises 13 residues. CDR1 is PRHDT, CDR2 FYEKMQ, per germline (reference sequence). The CDR3 DNA reads as TGTGCCAGCGGCGGGGGGGTCACAGATACGCAGTATTTT. This translates into CASGGGVTDTQYF.

The chain has TRBV14 and TRBJ2-2, with D tentatively TRBD2 (5 bases). The CDR3 sequence is 14 residues long. Trimming shortened V by 0 bases and J by 6 bases, and 8 bases separated the two germline ends. Germline CDR1 reads SGHDN; CDR2 reads FVKESK. The CDR3 protein is CASSQDLRAGELFF. CDR3 nucleotides: TGTGCCAGCAGCCAAGATTTGCGGGCCGGGGAGCTGTTTTTT.